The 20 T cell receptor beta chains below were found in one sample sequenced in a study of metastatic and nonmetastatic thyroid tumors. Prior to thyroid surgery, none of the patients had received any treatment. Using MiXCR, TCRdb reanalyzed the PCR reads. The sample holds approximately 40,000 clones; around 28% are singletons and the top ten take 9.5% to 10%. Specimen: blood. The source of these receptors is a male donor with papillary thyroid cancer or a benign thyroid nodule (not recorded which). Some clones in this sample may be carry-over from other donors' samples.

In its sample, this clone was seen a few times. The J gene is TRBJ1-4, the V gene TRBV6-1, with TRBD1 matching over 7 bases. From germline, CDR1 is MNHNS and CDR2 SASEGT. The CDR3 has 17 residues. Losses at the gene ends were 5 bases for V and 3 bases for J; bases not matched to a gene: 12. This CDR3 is CASSSDRVDLANEKLFF. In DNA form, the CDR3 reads TGTGCCAGCAGTTCCGACAGGGTAGACCTGGCTAATGAAAAACTGTTTTTT.

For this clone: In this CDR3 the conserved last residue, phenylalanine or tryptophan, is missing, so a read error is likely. The CDR3 protein is CASRRPGTQGYTIYC. For the CDR3, the DNA is TGTGCCAGCAGACGCCCCGGGACACAAGGATACACCATATATTGT. The V gene is TRBV6-1, the J gene TRBJ1-3; D is perhaps TRBD1 (6 bases). The germline gives CDR1 MNHNS, CDR2 SASEGT. V was clipped by 6 bases and J by 8 bases, with 20 bases between them. The CDR3 is made up of 15 amino acids.

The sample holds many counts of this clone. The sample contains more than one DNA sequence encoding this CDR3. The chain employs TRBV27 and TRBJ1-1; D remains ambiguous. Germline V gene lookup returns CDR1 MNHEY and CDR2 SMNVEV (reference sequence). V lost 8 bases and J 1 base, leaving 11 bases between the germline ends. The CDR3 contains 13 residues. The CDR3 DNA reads TGTGCCAGCTTTACCGGACCGAACACTGAAGCTTTCTTT. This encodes CASFTGPNTEAFF.

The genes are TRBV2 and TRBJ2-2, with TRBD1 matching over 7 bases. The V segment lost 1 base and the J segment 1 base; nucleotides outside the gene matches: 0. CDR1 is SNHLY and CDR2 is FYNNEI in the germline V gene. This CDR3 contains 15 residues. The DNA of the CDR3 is TGTGCCAGCAGTGAAGGGACAGGGAACACCGGGGAGCTGTTTTTT. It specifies CASSEGTGNTGELFF. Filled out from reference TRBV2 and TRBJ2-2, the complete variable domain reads EPEVTQTPSHQVTQMGQEVILRCVPISNHLYFYWYRQILGQKVEFLVSFYNNEISEKSEIFDDQFSVERPDGSNFTLKIRSTKLEDSAMYFCASSEGTGNTGELFFGEGSRLTVL.

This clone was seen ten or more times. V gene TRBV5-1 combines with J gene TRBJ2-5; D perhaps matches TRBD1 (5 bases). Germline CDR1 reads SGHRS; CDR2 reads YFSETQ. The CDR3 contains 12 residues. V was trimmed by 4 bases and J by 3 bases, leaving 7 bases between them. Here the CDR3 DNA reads TGCGCCAGCAGCGTACAGGAAGAGACCCAGTACTTC. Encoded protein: CASSVQEETQYF.

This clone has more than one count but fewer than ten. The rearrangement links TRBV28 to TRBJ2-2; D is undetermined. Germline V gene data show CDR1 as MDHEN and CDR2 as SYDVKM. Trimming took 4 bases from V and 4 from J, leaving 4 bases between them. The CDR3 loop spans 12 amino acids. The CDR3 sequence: CASSSITGELFF. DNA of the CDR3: TGTGCCAGCAGTTCTATCACCGGGGAGCTGTTTTTT.

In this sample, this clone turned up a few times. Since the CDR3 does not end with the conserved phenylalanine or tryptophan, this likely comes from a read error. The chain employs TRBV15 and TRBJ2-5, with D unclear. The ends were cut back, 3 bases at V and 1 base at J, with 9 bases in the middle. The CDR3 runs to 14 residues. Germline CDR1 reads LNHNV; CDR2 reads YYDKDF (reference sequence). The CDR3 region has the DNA TGTGCCACCAGCAGTGGACCGCCCCAAGAGACCCAGTACTGC. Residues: CATSSGPPQETQYC.

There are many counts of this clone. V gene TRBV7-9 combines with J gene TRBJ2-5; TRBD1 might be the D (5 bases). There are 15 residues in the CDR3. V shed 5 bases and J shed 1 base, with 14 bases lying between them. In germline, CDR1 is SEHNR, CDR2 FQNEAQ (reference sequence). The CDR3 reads CASSLPFQGQETQYF. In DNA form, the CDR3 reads TGTGCCAGCAGCCTTCCATTCCAGGGCCAAGAGACCCAGTACTTC.

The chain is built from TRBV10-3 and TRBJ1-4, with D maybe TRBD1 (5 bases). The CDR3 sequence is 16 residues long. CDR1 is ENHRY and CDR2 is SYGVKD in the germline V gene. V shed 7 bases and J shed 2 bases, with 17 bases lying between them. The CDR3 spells CAIKPGLGGTNEKLFF. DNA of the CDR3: TGTGCCATCAAGCCGGGCCTTGGGGGGACTAATGAAAAACTGTTTTTT.

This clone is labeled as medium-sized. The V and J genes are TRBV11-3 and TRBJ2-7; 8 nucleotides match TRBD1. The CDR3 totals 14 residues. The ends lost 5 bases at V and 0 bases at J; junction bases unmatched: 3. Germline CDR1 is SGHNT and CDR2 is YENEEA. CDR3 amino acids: CASSRQGSSYEQYF. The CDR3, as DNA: TGTGCCAGCAGCCGACAGGGGAGCTCCTACGAGCAGTACTTC.

The CDR3, as DNA: TGCGCCACCGTCAAGACTAGCGGGAGGTCGGAGCAGTACTTC. This gives the protein CATVKTSGRSEQYF. This chain connects TRBV5-1 to TRBJ2-7, with TRBD2 matching 13 bases. The V gene end was trimmed by 9 bases and the J gene end by 7 bases; junction bases not matched to a gene: 10. Germline lookup yields CDR1 SGHRS and CDR2 YFSETQ. This CDR3 comprises 14 residues.

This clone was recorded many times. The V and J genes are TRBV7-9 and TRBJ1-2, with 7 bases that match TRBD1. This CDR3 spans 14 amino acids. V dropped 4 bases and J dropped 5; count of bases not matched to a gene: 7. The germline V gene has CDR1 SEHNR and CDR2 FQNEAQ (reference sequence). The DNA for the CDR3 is TGTGCCAGCAGCTCCCTCAGGGGGACGTATGGCTACACCTTC. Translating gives CASSSLRGTYGYTF.

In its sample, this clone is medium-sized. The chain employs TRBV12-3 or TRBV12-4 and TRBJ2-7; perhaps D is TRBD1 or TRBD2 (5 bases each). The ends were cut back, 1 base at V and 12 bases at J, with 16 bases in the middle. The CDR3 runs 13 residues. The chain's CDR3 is CASSLGWGYRGYF. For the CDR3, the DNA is TGTGCCAGCAGTTTAGGGTGGGGGTATAGGGGGTACTTC.

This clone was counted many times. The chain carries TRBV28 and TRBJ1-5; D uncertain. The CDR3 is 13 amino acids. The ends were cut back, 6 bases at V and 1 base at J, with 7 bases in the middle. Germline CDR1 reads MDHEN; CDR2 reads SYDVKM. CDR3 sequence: CASREFSNQPQHF. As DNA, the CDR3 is TGTGCCAGCAGAGAATTCAGCAATCAGCCCCAGCATTTT.

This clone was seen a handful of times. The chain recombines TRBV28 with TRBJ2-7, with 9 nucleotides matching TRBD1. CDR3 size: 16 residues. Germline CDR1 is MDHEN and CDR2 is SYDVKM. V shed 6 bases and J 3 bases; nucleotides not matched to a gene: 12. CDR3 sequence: CASSSAGTGIHYEQYF. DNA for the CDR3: TGTGCCAGCAGCTCCGCCGGGACAGGGATCCACTACGAGCAGTACTTC.

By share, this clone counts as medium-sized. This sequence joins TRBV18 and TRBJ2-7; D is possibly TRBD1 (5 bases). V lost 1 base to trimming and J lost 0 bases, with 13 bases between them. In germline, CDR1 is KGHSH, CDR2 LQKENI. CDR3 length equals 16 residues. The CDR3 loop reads CASSPQTGPSSYEQYF. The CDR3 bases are TGTGCCAGCTCACCACAAACAGGACCAAGCTCCTACGAGCAGTACTTC.

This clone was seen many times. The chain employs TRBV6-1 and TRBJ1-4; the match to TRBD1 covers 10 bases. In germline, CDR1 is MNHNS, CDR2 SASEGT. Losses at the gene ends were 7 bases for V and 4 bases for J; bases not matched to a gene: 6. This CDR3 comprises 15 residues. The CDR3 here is CASNKRDRGNEKLFF. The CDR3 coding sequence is TGTGCCAGCAATAAACGGGACAGGGGTAATGAAAAACTGTTTTTT.

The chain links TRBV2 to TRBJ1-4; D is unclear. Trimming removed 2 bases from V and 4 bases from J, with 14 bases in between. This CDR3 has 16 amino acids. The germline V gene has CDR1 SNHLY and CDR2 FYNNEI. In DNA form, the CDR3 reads TGTGCCAGCAGTGAAAGGGAGGTCCCAAGTAATGAAAAACTGTTTTTT. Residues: CASSEREVPSNEKLFF.

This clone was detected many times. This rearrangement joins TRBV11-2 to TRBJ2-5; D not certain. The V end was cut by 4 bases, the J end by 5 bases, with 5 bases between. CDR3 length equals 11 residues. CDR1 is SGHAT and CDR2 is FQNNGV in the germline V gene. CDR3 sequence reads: CASSSMETQYF. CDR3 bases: TGTGCCAGCAGCTCAATGGAGACCCAGTACTTC.

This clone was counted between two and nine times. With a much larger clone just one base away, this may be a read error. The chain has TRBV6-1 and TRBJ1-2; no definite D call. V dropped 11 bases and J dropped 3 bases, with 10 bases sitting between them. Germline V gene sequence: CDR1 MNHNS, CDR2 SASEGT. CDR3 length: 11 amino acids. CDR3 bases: TGTGCCGTCACCACAGACTATGGCTACACCTTC. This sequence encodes CAVTTDYGYTF.